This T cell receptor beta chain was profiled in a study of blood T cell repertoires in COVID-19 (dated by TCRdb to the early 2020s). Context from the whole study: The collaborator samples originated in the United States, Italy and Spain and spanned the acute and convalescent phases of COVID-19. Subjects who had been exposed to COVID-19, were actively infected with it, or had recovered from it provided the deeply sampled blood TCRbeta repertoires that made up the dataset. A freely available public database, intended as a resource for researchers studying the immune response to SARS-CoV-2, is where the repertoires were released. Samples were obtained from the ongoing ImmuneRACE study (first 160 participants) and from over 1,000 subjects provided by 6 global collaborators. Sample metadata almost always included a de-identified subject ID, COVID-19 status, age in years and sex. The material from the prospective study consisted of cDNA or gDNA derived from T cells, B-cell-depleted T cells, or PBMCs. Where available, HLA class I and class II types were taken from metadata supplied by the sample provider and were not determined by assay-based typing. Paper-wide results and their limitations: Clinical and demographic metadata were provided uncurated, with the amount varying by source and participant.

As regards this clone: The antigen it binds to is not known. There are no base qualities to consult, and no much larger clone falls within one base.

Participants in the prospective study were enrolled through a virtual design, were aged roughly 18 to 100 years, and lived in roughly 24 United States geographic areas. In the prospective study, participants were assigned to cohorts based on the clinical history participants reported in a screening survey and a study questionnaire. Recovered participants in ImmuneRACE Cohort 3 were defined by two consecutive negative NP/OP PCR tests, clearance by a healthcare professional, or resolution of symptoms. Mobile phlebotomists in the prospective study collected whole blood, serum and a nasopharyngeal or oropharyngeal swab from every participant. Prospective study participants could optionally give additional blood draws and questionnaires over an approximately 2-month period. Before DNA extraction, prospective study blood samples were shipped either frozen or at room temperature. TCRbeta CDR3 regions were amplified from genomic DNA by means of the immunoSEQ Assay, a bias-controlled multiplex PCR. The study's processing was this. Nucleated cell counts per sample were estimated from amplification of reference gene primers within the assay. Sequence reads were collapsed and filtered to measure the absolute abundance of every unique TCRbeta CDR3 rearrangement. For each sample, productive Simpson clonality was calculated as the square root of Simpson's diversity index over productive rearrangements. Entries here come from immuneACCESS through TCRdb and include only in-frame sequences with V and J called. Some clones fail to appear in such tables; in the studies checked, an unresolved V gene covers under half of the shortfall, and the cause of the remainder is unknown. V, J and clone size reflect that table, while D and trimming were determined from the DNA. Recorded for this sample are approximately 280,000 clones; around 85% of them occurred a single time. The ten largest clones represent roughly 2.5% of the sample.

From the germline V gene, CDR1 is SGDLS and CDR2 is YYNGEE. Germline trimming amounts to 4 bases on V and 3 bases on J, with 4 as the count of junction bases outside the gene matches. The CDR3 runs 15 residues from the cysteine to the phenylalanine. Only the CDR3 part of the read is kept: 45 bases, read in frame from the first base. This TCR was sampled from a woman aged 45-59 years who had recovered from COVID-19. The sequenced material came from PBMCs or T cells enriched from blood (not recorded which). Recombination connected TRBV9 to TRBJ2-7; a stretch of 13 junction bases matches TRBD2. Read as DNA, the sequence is TGTGCCAGCAGCTTCGGGACTAGCGGGGTCTACGAGCAGTACTTC. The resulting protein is CASSFGTSGVYEQYF.